These 5 T cell receptor beta chains originate from one sample sequenced in a study of OX40 agonist ivuxolimab in advanced cancers. Only in-frame clones appear in the TCRdb table, and some are missing; sequencing was by immunoSEQ multiplex PCR. This table has tens of thousands of clones, around 87% appearing once. This specimen was CD4+ or CD8+ T cells sorted from blood, taken in a trial of the OX40 agonist ivuxolimab. The receptors derive from an adult with an advanced solid tumor such as melanoma, head and neck, liver or kidney cancer.

The chain employs TRBV5-1 and TRBJ2-2; weak D call: TRBD1 (6 bases). This CDR3 contains 17 residues. The V end lost 0 bases, the J end lost 2 bases, and 14 bases lay between the germline ends. Germline V CDR1 and CDR2: SGHRS, YFSETQ. The CDR3 spells CASSLAPGATNTGELFF. For the CDR3, the DNA is TGCGCCAGCAGCTTGGCCCCAGGGGCTACCAACACCGGGGAGCTGTTTTTT.

The chain couples TRBV7-6 to TRBJ1-2, with 9 bases aligning to TRBD1. Looked up from germline, CDR1 is SGHVS and CDR2 is FNYEAQ. The CDR3 spans 16 residues. J lost 2 bases, V lost 5 bases, and 9 bases had no gene match. The CDR3 sequence is CASSERPGQGNYGYTF. DNA for the CDR3: TGTGCCAGCAGCGAAAGACCGGGACAGGGAAACTATGGCTACACCTTC.

This clone was recorded only once. The chain links TRBV30 to TRBJ2-2, with unresolved D. Deletions cut 2 bases from V and 8 bases from J, with 6 bases between. Germline assignment: CDR1 GTSNPN and CDR2 SVGIG (reference sequence). This CDR3 contains 11 residues. The CDR3 DNA follows: TGTGCCTGGAGTAGAGGTGGGGAGCTGTTTTTT. Protein: CAWSRGGELFF.

This clone is a singleton in its sample. The J gene is TRBJ2-1, the V gene TRBV6-4; TRBD1 aligns across 9 bases. The CDR3 length is 15 residues. Germline CDR1 and CDR2: MRHNA and SNTAGT. After removal of 6 bases from V and 5 bases from J, the junction contained 8 bases not matched to a gene. The CDR3 DNA follows: TGTGCCAGCAGACCACAGGGGGCCCTTGACAATGAGCAGTTCTTC. This sequence encodes CASRPQGALDNEQFF.

The CDR3 sequence is CASSLVPRGVTGELFF. DNA of the CDR3: TGCGCCAGCAGCTTGGTTCCCAGGGGGGTCACCGGGGAGCTGTTTTTT. The chain is built from TRBV5-1 and TRBJ2-2, with D possibly matching TRBD1 (7 bases). Germline V CDR1 and CDR2: SGHRS, YFSETQ. This CDR3 comprises 16 residues. V dropped 0 bases and J dropped 4 bases, with 13 bases sitting between them.